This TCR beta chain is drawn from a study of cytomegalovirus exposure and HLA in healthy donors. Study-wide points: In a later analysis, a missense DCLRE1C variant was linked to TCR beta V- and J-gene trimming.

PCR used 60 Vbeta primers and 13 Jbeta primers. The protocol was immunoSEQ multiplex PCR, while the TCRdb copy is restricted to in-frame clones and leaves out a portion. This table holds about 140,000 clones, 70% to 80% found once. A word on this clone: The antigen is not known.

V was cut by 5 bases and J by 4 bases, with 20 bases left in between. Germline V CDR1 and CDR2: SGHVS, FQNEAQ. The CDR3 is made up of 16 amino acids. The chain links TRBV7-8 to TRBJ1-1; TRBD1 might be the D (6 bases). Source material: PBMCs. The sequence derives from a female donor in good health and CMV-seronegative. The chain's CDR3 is CASSPGRGNTGTEAFF. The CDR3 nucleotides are TGTGCCAGCAGCCCAGGAAGGGGGAATACTGGCACTGAAGCTTTCTTT.